This record looks at one T cell receptor beta chain sequence and its context. As yet, its antigen is unknown. The data stem from a study of T cell responses to AZD1222 COVID-19 vaccine. Whole-study results and caveats: Donor demographics were predominantly white British with a female majority; clonal diversity may be underestimated.

Trimming removed 6 bases from V and 7 bases from J, with 12 bases in between. Germline V CDR1 and CDR2: MNHEY, SVGAGI. The CDR3 consists of 13 residues. Sequenced by immunoSEQ multiplex PCR; TCRdb stores in-frame clones only, minus some. The sample carries about 130,000 clones, roughly nine tenths recorded once. The sample consisted of peripheral blood, taken on day 0 of AZD1222 vaccination. The TCR sequence derives from an adult in good health. The rearrangement links TRBV6-5 to TRBJ1-4, with D tentatively TRBD1 (5 bases). In DNA form, the CDR3 reads TGTGCCAGCAGCCGGGGGGTAGGTGAAAAACTGTTTTTT. It codes for CASSRGVGEKLFF.